This T cell receptor (beta chain) is drawn from a study of CD8+ T cells in alopecia areata. Study results and limitations: Researchers report lesional scalp, most notably alopecia totalis/universalis, outstripped normal scalp in clonality.

As the sequencing template, cDNA was produced by extracting RNA and reverse transcribing it. Repertoires were generated with immunoSEQ multiplex PCR, while TCRdb's copy carries only in-frame clones and drops some. The sample includes around 61,000 clones, approximately 45% seen only once; the top ten take about 18%. Germline V CDR1 and CDR2: SGDLS, YYNGEE. This CDR3 region has 14 residues. V was clipped by 2 bases and J by 4 bases; unmatched bases: 2. PBMCs provided sorted CD4+ and CD8+ T cells. As for this clone: Its cognate antigen is unknown. Other nucleotide sequences from this sample produce the same CDR3.

The rearrangement links TRBV9 to TRBJ2-4; 8 bases align to TRBD1. The source of this sequence is a human donor with alopecia areata. The specimen comprised CD8+ T cells sorted from blood, sampled at week 0. The CDR3 region has the DNA TGTGCCAGCAGCGTTACAGGGGGTAAAAACATTCAGTACTTC. Amino acid sequence: CASSVTGGKNIQYF.